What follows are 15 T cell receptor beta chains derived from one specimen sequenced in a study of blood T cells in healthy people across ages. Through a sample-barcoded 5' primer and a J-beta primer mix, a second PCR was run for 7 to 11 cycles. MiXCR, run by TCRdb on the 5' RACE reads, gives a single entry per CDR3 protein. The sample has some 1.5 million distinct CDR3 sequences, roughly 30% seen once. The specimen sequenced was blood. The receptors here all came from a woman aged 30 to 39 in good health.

In DNA, the CDR3 is TGCGCCAGCAGCTTAAGGGTTTCTGGCAATGAGCAGTACTTC. This sequence encodes CASSLRVSGNEQYF. The rearrangement joins TRBV5-1 to TRBJ2-7, with D unresolved. V gave up 2 bases and J gave up 7 bases, with 16 bases separating them. CDR1 is SGHRS and CDR2 is YFSETQ in the germline V gene. This CDR3 region has 14 residues.

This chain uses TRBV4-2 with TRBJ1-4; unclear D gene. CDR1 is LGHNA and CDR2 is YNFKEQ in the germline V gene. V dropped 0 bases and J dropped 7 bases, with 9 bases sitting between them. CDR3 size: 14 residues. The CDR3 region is CASSQEGMGEKLFF. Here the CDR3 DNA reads TGTGCCAGCAGCCAAGAAGGGATGGGTGAAAAACTGTTTTTT.

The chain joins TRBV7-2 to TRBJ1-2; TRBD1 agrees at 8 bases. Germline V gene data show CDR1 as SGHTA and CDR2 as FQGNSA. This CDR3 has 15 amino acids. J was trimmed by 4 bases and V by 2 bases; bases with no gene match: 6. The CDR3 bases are TGTGCCAGCAGCTTATCTTGGACAGGGACCTATGGCTACACCTTC. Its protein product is CASSLSWTGTYGYTF.

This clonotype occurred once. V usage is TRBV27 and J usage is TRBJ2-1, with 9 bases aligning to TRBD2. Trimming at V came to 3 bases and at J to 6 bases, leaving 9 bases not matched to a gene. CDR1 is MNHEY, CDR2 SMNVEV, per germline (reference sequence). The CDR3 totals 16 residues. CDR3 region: CASSFLVGSGSNEQFF. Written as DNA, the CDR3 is TGTGCCAGCAGTTTTTTGGTAGGTAGCGGGAGCAATGAGCAGTTCTTC.

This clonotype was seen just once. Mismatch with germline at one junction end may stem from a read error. The CDR3 nucleotides are TGTGCCAGCACGTCCGGGACTCGAAAGTTAGCTAATGAGAAACTGTTTTTT. It yields the protein CASTSGTRKLANEKLFF. The rearrangement uses TRBV12-3 or TRBV12-4 and TRBJ1-4; perhaps TRBD1 as D (5 bases). The CDR3 runs 17 residues.

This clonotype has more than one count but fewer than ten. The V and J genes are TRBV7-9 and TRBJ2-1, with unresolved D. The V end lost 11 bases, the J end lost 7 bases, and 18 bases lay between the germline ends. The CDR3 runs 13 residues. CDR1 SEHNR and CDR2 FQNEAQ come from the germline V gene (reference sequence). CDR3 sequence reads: CASAWNRDNEQFF. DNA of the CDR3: TGTGCCTCAGCTTGGAATAGAGATAATGAGCAGTTCTTC.

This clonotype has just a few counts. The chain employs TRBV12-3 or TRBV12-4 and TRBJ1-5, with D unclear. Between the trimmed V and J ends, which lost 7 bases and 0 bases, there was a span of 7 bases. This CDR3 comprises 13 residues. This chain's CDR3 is CASTPSSNQPQHF. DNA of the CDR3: TGTGCCAGCACCCCAAGTAGCAATCAGCCCCAGCATTTT.

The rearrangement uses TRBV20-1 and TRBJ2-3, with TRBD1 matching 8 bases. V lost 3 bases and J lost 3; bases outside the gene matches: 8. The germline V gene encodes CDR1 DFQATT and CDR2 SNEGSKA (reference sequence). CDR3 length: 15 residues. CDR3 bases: TGCAGTGCTAGCCCAGGACAGGGCGCTACAGATACGCAGTATTTT. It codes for CSASPGQGATDTQYF.

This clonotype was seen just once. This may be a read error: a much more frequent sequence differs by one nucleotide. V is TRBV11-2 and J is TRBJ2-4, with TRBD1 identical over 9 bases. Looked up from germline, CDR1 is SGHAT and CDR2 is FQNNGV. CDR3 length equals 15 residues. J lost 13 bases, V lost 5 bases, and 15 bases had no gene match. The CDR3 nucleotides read TGTGCCAGCAGCATTCACGGGACAGGGAAAGAGGCCCAGTACTTC. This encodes CASSIHGTGKEAQYF. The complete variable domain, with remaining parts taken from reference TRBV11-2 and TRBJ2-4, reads EAGVAQSPRYKIIEKRQSVAFWCNPISGHATLYWYQQILGQGPKLLIQFQNNGVVDDSQLPKDRFSAERLKGVDSTLKIQPAKLEDSAVYLCASSIHGTGKEAQYFGAGTRLSVL.

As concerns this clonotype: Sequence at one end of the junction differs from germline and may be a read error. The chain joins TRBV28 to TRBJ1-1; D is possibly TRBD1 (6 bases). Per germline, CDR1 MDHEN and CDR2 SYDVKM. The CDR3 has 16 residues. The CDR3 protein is CAGSPRRGGQHTEAFF. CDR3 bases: TGTGCCGGCAGTCCCCGCAGGGGAGGGCAGCACACTGAAGCTTTCTTT.

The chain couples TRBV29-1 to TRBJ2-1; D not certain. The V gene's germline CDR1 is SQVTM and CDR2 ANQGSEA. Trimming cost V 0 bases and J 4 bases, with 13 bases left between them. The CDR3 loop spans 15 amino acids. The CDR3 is CSVEEARPGYNEQFF. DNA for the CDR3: TGCAGCGTTGAAGAGGCTCGCCCCGGGTACAATGAGCAGTTCTTC.

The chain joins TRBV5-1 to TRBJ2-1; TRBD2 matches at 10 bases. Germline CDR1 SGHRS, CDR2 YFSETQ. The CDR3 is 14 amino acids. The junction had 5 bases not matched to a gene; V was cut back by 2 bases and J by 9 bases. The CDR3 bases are TGCGCCAGCAGCTTCAGCGGGGGGGCATTTGAGCAGTTCTTC. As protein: CASSFSGGAFEQFF.

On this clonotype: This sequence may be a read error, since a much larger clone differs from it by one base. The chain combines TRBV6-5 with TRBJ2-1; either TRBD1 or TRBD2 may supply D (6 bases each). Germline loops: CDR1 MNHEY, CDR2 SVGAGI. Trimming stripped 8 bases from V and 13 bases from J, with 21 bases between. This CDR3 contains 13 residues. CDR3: CASRLGGRATQFF. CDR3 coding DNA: TGTGCCAGCCGACTAGGGGGTCGGGCGACCCAGTTCTTC.

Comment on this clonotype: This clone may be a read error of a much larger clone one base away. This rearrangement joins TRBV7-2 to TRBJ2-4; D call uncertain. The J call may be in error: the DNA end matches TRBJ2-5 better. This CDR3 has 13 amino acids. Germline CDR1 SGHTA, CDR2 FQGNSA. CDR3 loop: CAGSRERGETQYF. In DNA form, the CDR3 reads TGTGCCGGCAGCCGAGAACGTGGGGAGACCCAGTACTTC.

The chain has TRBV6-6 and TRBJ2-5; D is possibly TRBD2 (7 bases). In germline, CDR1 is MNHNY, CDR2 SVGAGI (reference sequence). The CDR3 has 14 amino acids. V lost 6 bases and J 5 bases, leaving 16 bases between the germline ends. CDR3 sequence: CASRRLGGAETQYF. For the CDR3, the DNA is TGTGCCAGCAGGCGCTTGGGGGGGGCGGAGACCCAGTACTTC.